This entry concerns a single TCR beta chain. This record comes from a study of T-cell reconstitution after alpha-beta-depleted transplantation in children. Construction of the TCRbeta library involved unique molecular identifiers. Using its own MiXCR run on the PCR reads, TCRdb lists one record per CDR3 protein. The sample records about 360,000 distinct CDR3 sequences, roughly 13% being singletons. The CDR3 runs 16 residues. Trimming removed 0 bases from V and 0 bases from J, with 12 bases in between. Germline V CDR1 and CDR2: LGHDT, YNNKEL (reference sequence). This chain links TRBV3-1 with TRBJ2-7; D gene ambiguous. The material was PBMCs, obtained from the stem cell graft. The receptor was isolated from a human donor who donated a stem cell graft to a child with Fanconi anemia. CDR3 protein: CASSQDSGSFSYEQYF. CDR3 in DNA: TGTGCCAGCAGCCAAGATTCCGGGTCTTTCTCCTACGAGCAGTACTTC.